Below, 19 T cell receptor beta chains from the same sample are listed, as sequenced in a study of T cell responses to AZD1222 COVID-19 vaccine. Some clones are missing from TCRdb's copy, which holds only in-frame ones; the method was immunoSEQ multiplex PCR. The sample yields about 110,000 clones, roughly 90% seen once. The sample here was peripheral blood, taken on day 0 of AZD1222 vaccination. The source is an adult in good health.

The chain carries TRBV11-2 and TRBJ1-1; D uncertain. V gave up 7 bases and J gave up 6 bases, with 18 bases separating them. Germline assignment: CDR1 SGHAT and CDR2 FQNNGV. This CDR3 is 14 amino acids long. The CDR3 loop reads CASTVEGVGAEAFF. In DNA, the CDR3 is TGTGCCAGCACCGTTGAAGGAGTCGGAGCTGAAGCTTTCTTT.

The V call is TRBV7-6, the J call TRBJ2-1, with TRBD2 identical over 12 bases. This CDR3 region has 16 residues. Germline CDR1 and CDR2: SGHVS and FNYEAQ. Trimming at V came to 4 bases and at J to 10 bases, leaving 11 bases not matched to a gene. The CDR3 coding sequence is TGTGCCAGCAGCTCGGCGACTAGCGGGAGTATCGGAGAGCAGTTCTTC. This translates into CASSSATSGSIGEQFF.

The chain joins TRBV5-1 to TRBJ1-1; D is unresolved. This CDR3 has 12 residues. Germline CDR1 reads SGHRS; CDR2 reads YFSETQ. The germline V and J ends were trimmed by 0 bases and 10 bases, with 10 bases remaining between them. CDR3: CASSLAGEGAFF. CDR3 DNA: TGCGCCAGCAGCTTGGCAGGTGAGGGAGCTTTCTTT.

The J gene is TRBJ2-7, the V gene TRBV24-1; 10 nucleotides line up with TRBD1. The germline CDR1 and CDR2 sequences are KGHDR and SFDVKD. The junction had 11 bases not matched to a gene; V was cut back by 1 base and J by 6 bases. CDR3 size: 17 residues. CDR3 loop: CATSDFRPGQGSGEQYF. CDR3 DNA: TGTGCCACCAGTGATTTCCGGCCGGGACAGGGGAGTGGCGAGCAGTACTTC.

This rearrangement joins TRBV10-3 to TRBJ1-1, with unresolved D. V dropped 8 bases and J dropped 2 bases, with 12 bases sitting between them. This CDR3 is 13 amino acids long. The V gene's germline CDR1 is ENHRY and CDR2 SYGVKD. The CDR3 reads CAIGVTPNTEAFF. The CDR3 DNA is TGTGCCATCGGGGTAACACCTAACACTGAAGCTTTCTTT.

This clone was seen a handful of times. The chain joins TRBV30 to TRBJ1-6; D is unclear. The CDR3 totals 15 residues. V dropped 4 bases and J dropped 5 bases, with 15 bases sitting between them. In germline, CDR1 is GTSNPN, CDR2 SVGIG (reference sequence). The CDR3 loop is CAWTLGKRDNSPLHF. Written as DNA, the CDR3 is TGTGCCTGGACCCTGGGAAAGAGGGATAATTCACCCCTCCACTTT.

The J gene is TRBJ1-4, the V gene TRBV5-6; no clear D gene. The CDR3 extends over 13 amino acids. The germline CDR1 and CDR2 sequences are SGHDT and YYEEEE. The V and J ends lost 7 bases and 4 bases respectively, with 11 bases between them. CDR3 nucleotide sequence: TGTGCCAGCTTCACAGCGCGTAATGAAAAACTGTTTTTT. Translation gives CASFTARNEKLFF.

The chain employs TRBV19 and TRBJ1-2, with 12 bases fitting TRBD1. This CDR3 is built from 15 residues. From germline, CDR1 is LNHDA and CDR2 SQIVND (reference sequence). V gave up 5 bases and J gave up 4 bases; unmatched junction bases: 5. The DNA for the CDR3 is TGTGCCAGTAGTCCCGGGACAGGGGGCGCCTATGGCTACACCTTC. Translation: CASSPGTGGAYGYTF.

The CDR3 sequence: CASRNEKGAFF. The CDR3 region has the DNA TGTGCCAGCAGAAACGAGAAGGGGGCTTTCTTT. This chain joins TRBV7-2 and TRBJ1-1; maybe TRBD1 (5 bases). The V gene lost 6 bases and the J gene lost 11 bases, with 13 bases spanning the gap. Germline assignment: CDR1 SGHTA and CDR2 FQGNSA. The CDR3 spans 11 residues.

This sequence joins TRBV3-1 (or the pseudogene TRBV3-2) and TRBJ2-7; 9 bases are a match to TRBD2. The J segment lost 4 bases and the V segment lost 3 bases, leaving 7 bases of the junction unmatched. There are 15 residues in the CDR3. From germline, CDR1 is LGHDT and CDR2 YNNKEL (reference sequence). CDR3 DNA sequence: TGTGCCAGCAGCCAGGCCGTAGCGGGAGTATACGAGCAGTACTTC. Residues: CASSQAVAGVYEQYF.

The chain combines TRBV24-1 with TRBJ2-1; 9 bases align to TRBD2. Germline V gene lookup returns CDR1 KGHDR and CDR2 SFDVKD. V shed 4 bases and J 0 bases; nucleotides not matched to a gene: 3. CDR3 length: 16 residues. The chain's CDR3 is CATSDRRGGSYNEQFF. CDR3 DNA sequence: TGTGCCACCAGTGACCGGCGGGGGGGCTCCTACAATGAGCAGTTCTTC.

The chain uses TRBV14 and TRBJ1-2; D remains unclear. V dropped 0 bases and J dropped 7 bases, with 12 bases sitting between them. The CDR3 consists of 14 residues. Germline CDR1 is SGHDN and CDR2 is FVKESK. CDR3 bases: TGTGCCAGCAGCCAAGATATGGCGGGCCGTGGCTACACCTTC. Residues: CASSQDMAGRGYTF.

The chain joins TRBV5-1 to TRBJ2-7; 12 bases are shared with TRBD2. V trimming: 4 bases; J trimming: 7 bases; junction bases outside the gene matches: 3. The CDR3 covers 13 residues. Germline V gives CDR1 SGHRS, CDR2 YFSETQ. The DNA of the CDR3 is TGCGCCAGCAGCCCGGGGACTAGCGGGGAGCAGTACTTC. The encoded protein is CASSPGTSGEQYF.

V usage is TRBV5-1 and J usage is TRBJ1-5, with D possibly TRBD1 on 6 matching bases. Trimming left V 5 bases short and J 0 bases short, with 12 bases between. Per the germline V gene, CDR1 is SGHRS and CDR2 is YFSETQ. This CDR3 has 15 amino acids. DNA for the CDR3: TGCGCCAGCAGTCCCGGACAGTATAGCAATCAGCCCCAGCATTTT. Amino acids: CASSPGQYSNQPQHF.

The V gene is TRBV5-6, the J gene TRBJ1-5; D unresolved. This CDR3 has 13 amino acids. Trimming left V 2 bases short and J 5 bases short, with 8 bases between. CDR1 SGHDT and CDR2 YYEEEE come from the germline V gene. CDR3 sequence: CASSFRPDQPQHF. CDR3 nucleotides: TGTGCCAGCAGCTTCCGCCCAGATCAGCCCCAGCATTTT. Using reference TRBV5-6 and TRBJ1-5 for the parts outside the CDR3, the full variable domain is DAGVTQSPTHLIKTRGQQVTLRCSPKSGHDTVSWYQQALGQGPQFIFQYYEEEERQRGNFPDRFSGHQFPNYSSELNVNALLLGDSALYLCASSFRPDQPQHFGDGTRLSIL.

The rearrangement uses TRBV7-2 and TRBJ2-5; 8 nucleotides agree with TRBD2. V shed 5 bases and J 4 bases; nucleotides not matched to a gene: 15. Germline assignment: CDR1 SGHTA and CDR2 FQGNSA. The CDR3 length is 17 residues. The chain's CDR3 is CASSLPHSVGGGETQYF. CDR3 DNA sequence: TGTGCCAGCAGCCTTCCTCATTCCGTCGGGGGGGGAGAGACCCAGTACTTC.

The chain recombines TRBV30 with TRBJ1-6, with D unresolved. Germline CDR1 and CDR2: GTSNPN and SVGIG (reference sequence). V lost 0 bases to trimming and J lost 9 bases, with 6 bases between them. The CDR3 is made up of 12 amino acids. CDR3 residues: CAWSVRVSPLHF. DNA of the CDR3: TGTGCCTGGAGTGTACGAGTTTCACCCCTCCACTTT.

This clone has only a few counts. The chain uses TRBV5-1 and TRBJ2-2; tentatively, D is TRBD1 or TRBD2 (6 bases each). V gave up 3 bases and J gave up 1 base, with 16 bases separating them. The V gene's germline CDR1 is SGHRS and CDR2 YFSETQ. This CDR3 contains 17 residues. The CDR3 sequence: CASSSRLGGLNTGELFF. For the CDR3, the DNA is TGCGCCAGCAGCTCGCGACTAGGGGGGCTGAACACCGGGGAGCTGTTTTTT.

The chain recombines TRBV6-5 with TRBJ2-7; D is possibly TRBD1 (6 bases). This CDR3 is built from 14 residues. The V gene's germline CDR1 is MNHEY and CDR2 SVGAGI. The V end lost 4 bases, the J end lost 2 bases, and 12 bases lay between the germline ends. CDR3 sequence (DNA): TGTGCCAGCAGTTTCGTTGGACAGACCTACGAGCAGTACTTC. Translating it yields CASSFVGQTYEQYF.